This is a list of T cell receptor beta chains from one sample in a study of metastatic and nonmetastatic thyroid tumors. TCRdb re-called the PCR reads with MiXCR. The sample lists 4,000 to 5,500 clones, approximately 24% occurring once. The sequenced sample was tumor tissue. Every receptor here comes from a male donor with papillary thyroid cancer or a benign thyroid nodule (not recorded which). Some clones in this sample may be carry-over from other donors' samples. CDR3s include the opening cysteine and the closing phenylalanine or tryptophan. The D gene is left open where the match is weak. Some rows mark clone size as missing; the rest say once, few, many or name a class of expanded clone.

clone_size	d_call	v_call	j_call	cdr3_nt	cdr3_aa
.	TRBD2	TRBV9	TRBJ2-3	TGTGCCAGCATCCCTCTTAGCGGGAGGGCCGGAGATACGCAGTATTTT	CASIPLSGRAGDTQYF
.	TRBD1	TRBV6-5	TRBJ1-2	TGTGCCAGCAGTTACTCGGGCGGGACAGGGGGAGGCTACACCTTC	CASSYSGGTGGGYTF
many	TRBD1	TRBV13	TRBJ1-2	TGTGCCAGCAGCAAGAGGGGGACAGGGGAAGGCTACACCTTC	CASSKRGTGEGYTF
many	TRBD2	TRBV29-1	TRBJ2-3	TGCAGCGTTGGGACTAGCGGGAGTCTCTTGTATTTT	CSVGTSGSLLYF
.	.	TRBV28	TRBJ2-7	TGTGCCAGCAGTTTCTGGCAGGCCGAGCAGTACTTC	CASSFWQAEQYF
few	TRBD2	TRBV6-2/TRBV6-3	TRBJ2-5	TGTGCCAGCAGTTACGGTAGCGGGGGGGCCTGGCAAGAGACCCAGTACTTC	CASSYGSGGAWQETQYF
few	TRBD1	TRBV19	TRBJ1-5	TGTGCCAGTAGTGCTAACGACAGGGGAAATCAGCCCCAGCATTTT	CASSANDRGNQPQHF
few	.	TRBV9	TRBJ1-4	TGTGCCAGCAGCTCAATGGTTGGGGGAGATGAAAAACTGTTTTTT	CASSSMVGGDEKLFF
.	TRBD1	TRBV19	TRBJ2-7	TGTGCCAGTACCGAGATGAGACAGGGAAGCCACGAGCAGTACTTC	CASTEMRQGSHEQYF
medium-sized	.	TRBV30	TRBJ1-4	TGTGCCTGGAGTGTAGGTGAAAAACTGTTTTTT	CAWSVGEKLFF